A single T cell receptor (beta chain) is shown here with its context. The data are from a study of blood T cell repertoires in COVID-19. Background on the study: Donors in the United States, Italy and Spain gave samples during acute or convalescent COVID-19. T cells, B-cell-depleted T cells, or PBMCs supplied cDNA or gDNA.

In the source study's methods: From reference gene primer amplification, estimates of nucleated cell counts were derived. Measured with immunoSEQ multiplex PCR; TCRdb has only the in-frame clones, and not every one. V, J and clone size are those of that table, while D and trimming were read from the DNA. The sample comprises about 70,000 clones, nearly 80% of which are singletons, and roughly 6.3% rests with the top ten. Source material: peripheral blood. The sequence derives from a woman aged 60-75 years with acute or convalescent COVID-19.

CDR3 amino acids: CASSGQTGETQYF. In nucleotides, the CDR3 is TGTGCCAGCAGTGGGCAGACAGGGGAGACCCAGTACTTC. The gene calls are TRBV12-3 or TRBV12-4 and TRBJ2-5; 7 bases line up with TRBD1. CDR3 size: 13 residues. J was trimmed by 5 bases and V by 5 bases; bases with no gene match: 5.